A single sample is the source of the 17 T cell receptor beta chains below, sequenced in a study of control samples from healthy donors and cancer patients. TCRdb's table, derived via immunoSEQ multiplex PCR, lists solely in-frame clones and lacks some. This table holds about 88,000 clones, 85% to 95% found once. Sequenced material: blood. These receptors were taken from a man aged 18 to 30 in good health.

Turning to this clone: One end of the junction is discordant with germline, which a read error may explain. The chain couples TRBV20-1 to TRBJ2-7; D gene uncertain. CDR3 size: 11 residues. Per the germline V gene, CDR1 is DFQATT and CDR2 is SNEGSKA (reference sequence). In DNA, the CDR3 is TGCAGTGCTAGAGATTTGAGCTTATCCTTCTTC. This gives the protein CSARDLSLSFF.

The chain has TRBV21-1 and TRBJ1-1. TRBV21-1 is termed a pseudogene. This CDR3 region has 13 residues. CDR3 nucleotide sequence: TGTGCCAGCAGCAAAGCGCATACGACTGAAGCTTTCTTT. Translating it yields CASSKAHTTEAFF.

The count of this clone is one. The chain uses TRBV7-9 and TRBJ2-3; D is perhaps TRBD2 (6 bases). Germline V gene lookup returns CDR1 SEHNR and CDR2 FQNEAQ (reference sequence). CDR3 length: 12 residues. The ends were cut back, 4 bases at V and 4 bases at J, with 6 bases in the middle. CDR3 protein: CASSSGADTQYF. The CDR3 bases are TGTGCCAGCAGCTCGGGGGCAGATACGCAGTATTTT.

This clone was detected only once. V usage is TRBV9 and J usage is TRBJ2-7; 10 positions agree with TRBD1. Germline V gene data show CDR1 as SGDLS and CDR2 as YYNGEE. The CDR3 extends over 14 amino acids. V gave up 0 bases and J gave up 5 bases; unmatched junction bases: 2. The CDR3 protein is CASSVGDRGDEQYF. CDR3 DNA: TGTGCCAGCAGCGTAGGGGACAGGGGAGACGAGCAGTACTTC.

This clone has a single count. V is TRBV30 and J is TRBJ2-2; D not certain. This CDR3 is 13 amino acids long. In germline, CDR1 is GTSNPN, CDR2 SVGIG (reference sequence). V lost 2 bases, J lost 7 bases, and 11 bases lay in between. CDR3 nucleotides: TGTGCCTGGAGTCTGGTTGCTTTCGGGGAGCTGTTTTTT. This codes for CAWSLVAFGELFF.

This chain uses TRBV7-6 with TRBJ2-1; D perhaps matches TRBD1 (6 bases). V lost 4 bases and J lost 2, with 12 bases in between. The CDR3 extends over 15 amino acids. Germline CDR1 reads SGHVS; CDR2 reads FNYEAQ. This CDR3 is CASSSTGNPYNEQFF. The CDR3 nucleotides read TGTGCCAGCAGCTCCACAGGGAACCCCTACAATGAGCAGTTCTTC.

The chain joins TRBV9 to TRBJ2-1, with 10 positions matching TRBD1. This CDR3 has 16 amino acids. The ends lost 3 bases at V and 5 bases at J; junction bases unmatched: 8. The V gene's germline CDR1 is SGDLS and CDR2 YYNGEE. The CDR3 region is CASSAGPGTGDNEQFF. The CDR3 nucleotides are TGTGCCAGCAGCGCCGGTCCCGGGACAGGGGACAATGAGCAGTTCTTC.

This clone was recorded only once. The rearrangement uses TRBV5-1 and TRBJ2-1; D could derive from TRBD1 or TRBD2 (6 bases each). V was clipped by 1 base and J by 2 bases, with 7 bases between them. The CDR3 has 14 amino acids. The germline V gene encodes CDR1 SGHRS and CDR2 YFSETQ. This CDR3 reads CASSLRGPYNEQFF. The CDR3, as DNA: TGCGCCAGCAGCTTGCGGGGGCCCTACAATGAGCAGTTCTTC.

A word on this clone: Mismatch with germline at one junction end may stem from a read error. V usage is TRBV7-2 and J usage is TRBJ2-7; D perhaps matches TRBD1 (5 bases). Germline assignment: CDR1 SGHTA and CDR2 FQGNSA. This CDR3 is 12 amino acids long. CDR3: CASSLGMGLEQF. DNA for the CDR3: TGTGCCAGCAGCTTAGGTATGGGGCTAGAACAATTC.

V gene TRBV29-1 combines with J gene TRBJ2-1; 8 bases agree with TRBD2. Unmatched junction bases numbered 11, after V lost 4 bases and J lost 9 bases. Germline V CDR1 and CDR2: SQVTM, ANQGSEA. This CDR3 comprises 14 residues. The CDR3 region has the DNA TGCAGCGTTGCTAGCGGGCCCCGCGGGGGTGAGCAGTTCTTC. It translates to CSVASGPRGGEQFF.

The chain links TRBV14 to TRBJ1-2, with D tentatively TRBD1 (5 bases). Germline V gene sequence: CDR1 SGHDN, CDR2 FVKESK. V shed 5 bases and J shed 7 bases, with 20 bases lying between them. This CDR3 is 15 amino acids long. The CDR3 coding sequence is TGTGCCAGCAGCGAGGACCCCCTGGACATTGGTGGCTACACCTTC. This codes for CASSEDPLDIGGYTF. Using reference TRBV14 and TRBJ1-2 for the parts outside the CDR3, the full variable domain is EAGVTQFPSHSVIEKGQTVTLRCDPISGHDNLYWYRRVMGKEIKFLLHFVKESKQDESGMPNNRFLAERTGGTYSTLKVQPAELEDSGVYFCASSEDPLDIGGYTFGSGTRLTVV.

V is TRBV4-2 and J is TRBJ2-1; the D call may be TRBD1 or TRBD2 (5 bases each). Germline assignment: CDR1 LGHNA and CDR2 YNFKEQ. The CDR3 runs 16 residues. V shed 2 bases and J shed 9 bases, with 20 bases lying between them. DNA for the CDR3: TGTGCCAGCAGCCAAACTCCGGTAGAAAAGAGGGGTGAGCAGTTCTTC. Translated: CASSQTPVEKRGEQFF.

The V gene is TRBV7-9, the J gene TRBJ2-2; 9 nucleotides line up with TRBD2. Germline loops: CDR1 SEHNR, CDR2 FQNEAQ (reference sequence). The CDR3 sequence is 15 residues long. Unmatched junction bases numbered 5, after V lost 5 bases and J lost 4 bases. The CDR3 loop reads CASSTTSGSTGELFF. The CDR3, as DNA: TGTGCCAGCAGCACGACTAGCGGTAGCACCGGGGAGCTGTTTTTT.

The chain combines TRBV11-2 with TRBJ1-2, with unresolved D. V dropped 1 base and J dropped 8 bases, with 14 bases sitting between them. The CDR3 spans 14 residues. Looked up from germline, CDR1 is SGHAT and CDR2 is FQNNGV. The CDR3 loop reads CASSLVITAEGYTF. The CDR3 nucleotides read TGTGCCAGCAGCTTAGTAATTACAGCGGAGGGCTACACCTTC.

The chain links TRBV5-1 to TRBJ2-1, with 8 bases matching TRBD2. This CDR3 is built from 15 residues. The ends lost 0 bases at V and 3 bases at J; junction bases unmatched: 2. Germline lookup yields CDR1 SGHRS and CDR2 YFSETQ. The CDR3 sequence: CASSLGSGNYNEQFF. The CDR3 nucleotides are TGCGCCAGCAGCTTGGGTAGCGGGAACTACAATGAGCAGTTCTTC.

V is TRBV4-1 and J is TRBJ2-1; D is possibly TRBD2 (6 bases). CDR3 length: 16 residues. The V end was cut by 1 base, the J end by 8 bases, with 18 bases between. The germline V gene has CDR1 MGHRA and CDR2 YSYEKL. This CDR3 is CASSQAPPTSSDEQFF. CDR3 bases: TGCGCCAGCAGCCAAGCTCCCCCCACTAGCTCGGATGAGCAGTTCTTC.

This chain connects TRBV27 to TRBJ1-2; D remains unclear. CDR3 size: 12 residues. The germline V gene encodes CDR1 MNHEY and CDR2 SMNVEV (reference sequence). V was cut by 5 bases and J by 8 bases, with 12 bases left in between. The CDR3 DNA reads as TGTGCCAGCAGTCCCATAGGCTCGGGCTACACCTTC. This translates into CASSPIGSGYTF.